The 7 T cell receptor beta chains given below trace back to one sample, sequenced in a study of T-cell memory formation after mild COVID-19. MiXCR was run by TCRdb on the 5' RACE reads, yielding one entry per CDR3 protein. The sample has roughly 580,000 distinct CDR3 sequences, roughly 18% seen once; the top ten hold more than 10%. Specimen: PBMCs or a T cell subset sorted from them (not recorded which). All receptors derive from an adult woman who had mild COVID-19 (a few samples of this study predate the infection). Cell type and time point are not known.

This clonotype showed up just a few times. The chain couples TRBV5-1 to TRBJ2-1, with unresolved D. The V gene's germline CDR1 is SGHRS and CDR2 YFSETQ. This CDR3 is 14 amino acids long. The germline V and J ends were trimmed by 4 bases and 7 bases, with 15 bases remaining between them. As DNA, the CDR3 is TGCGCCAGCAGCAGGAGTCTGTCAGCAAATGAGCAGTTCTTC. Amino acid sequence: CASSRSLSANEQFF.

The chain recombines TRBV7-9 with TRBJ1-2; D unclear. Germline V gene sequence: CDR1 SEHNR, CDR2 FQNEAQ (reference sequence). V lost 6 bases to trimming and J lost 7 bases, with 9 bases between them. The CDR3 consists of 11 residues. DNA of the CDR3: TGTGCCAGCAGGGTCGCGAGTGGCTACACCTTC. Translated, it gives CASRVASGYTF. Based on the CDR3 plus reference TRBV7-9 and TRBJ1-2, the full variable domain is DTGVSQNPRHKITKRGQNVTFRCDPISEHNRLYWYRQTLGQGPEFLTYFQNEAQLEKSRLLSDRFSAERPKGSFSTLEIQRTEQGDSAMYLCASRVASGYTFGSGTRLTVV.

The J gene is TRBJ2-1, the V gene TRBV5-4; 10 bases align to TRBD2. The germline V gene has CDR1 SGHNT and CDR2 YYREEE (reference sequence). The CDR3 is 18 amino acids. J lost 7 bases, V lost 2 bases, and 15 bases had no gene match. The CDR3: CASSLLMPSGSMRNEQFF. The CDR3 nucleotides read TGTGCCAGCAGCTTATTGATGCCTAGCGGGAGTATGCGGAATGAGCAGTTCTTC.

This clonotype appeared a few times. The CDR3 nucleotides read TGCGCCAGCAGCCAAGATAAGGCTCGCCTTAACACTGAAGCTTTCTTT. Translating gives CASSQDKARLNTEAFF. The chain has TRBV4-1 and TRBJ1-1; the D is unclear. Germline CDR1 reads MGHRA; CDR2 reads YSYEKL. The CDR3 contains 16 residues. Trimming left V 0 bases short and J 2 bases short, with 13 bases between.

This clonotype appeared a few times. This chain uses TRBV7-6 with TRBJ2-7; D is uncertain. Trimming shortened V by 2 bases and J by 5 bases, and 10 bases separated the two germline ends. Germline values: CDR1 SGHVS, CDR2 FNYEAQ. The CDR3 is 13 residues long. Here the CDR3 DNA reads TGTGCCAGCAGCTTATTGGGTGGCGACGAGCAGTACTTC. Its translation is CASSLLGGDEQYF. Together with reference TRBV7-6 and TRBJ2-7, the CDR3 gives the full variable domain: GAGVSQSPRYKVTKRGQDVALRCDPISGHVSLYWYRQALGQGPEFLTYFNYEAQQDKSGLPNDRFSAERPEGSISTLTIQRTEQRDSAMYRCASSLLGGDEQYFGPGTRLTVT.

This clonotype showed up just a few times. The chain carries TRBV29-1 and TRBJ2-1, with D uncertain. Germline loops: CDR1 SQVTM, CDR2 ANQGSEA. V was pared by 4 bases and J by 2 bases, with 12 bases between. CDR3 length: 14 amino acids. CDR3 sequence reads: CSVGARTTYNEQFF. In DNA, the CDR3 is TGCAGCGTTGGGGCCCGGACCACCTACAATGAGCAGTTCTTC.

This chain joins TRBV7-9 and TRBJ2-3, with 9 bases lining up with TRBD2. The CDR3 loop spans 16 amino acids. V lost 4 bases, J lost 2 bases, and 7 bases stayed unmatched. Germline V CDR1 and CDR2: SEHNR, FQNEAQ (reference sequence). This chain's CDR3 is CASSSHLAGNTDTQYF. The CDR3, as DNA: TGTGCCAGCAGCTCGCACCTAGCGGGGAACACAGATACGCAGTATTTT.